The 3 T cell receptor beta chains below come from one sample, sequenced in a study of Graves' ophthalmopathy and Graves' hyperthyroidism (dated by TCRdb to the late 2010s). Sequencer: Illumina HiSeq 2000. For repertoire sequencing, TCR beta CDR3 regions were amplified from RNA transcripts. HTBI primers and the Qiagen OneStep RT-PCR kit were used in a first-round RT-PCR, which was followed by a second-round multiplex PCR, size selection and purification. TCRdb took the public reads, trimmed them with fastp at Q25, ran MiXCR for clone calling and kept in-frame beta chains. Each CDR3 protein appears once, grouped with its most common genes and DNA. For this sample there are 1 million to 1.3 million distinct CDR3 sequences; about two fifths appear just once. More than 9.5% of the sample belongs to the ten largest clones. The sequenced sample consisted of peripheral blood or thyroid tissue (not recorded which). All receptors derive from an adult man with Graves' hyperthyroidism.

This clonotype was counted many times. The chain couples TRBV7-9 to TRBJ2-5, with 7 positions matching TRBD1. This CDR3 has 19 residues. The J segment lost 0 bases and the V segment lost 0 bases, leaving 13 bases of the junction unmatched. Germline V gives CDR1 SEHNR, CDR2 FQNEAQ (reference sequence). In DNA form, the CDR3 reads TGTGCCAGCAGCTTAGCGCGTGTGACAGGGCAAGGGTACCAAGAGACCCAGTACTTC. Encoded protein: CASSLARVTGQGYQETQYF.

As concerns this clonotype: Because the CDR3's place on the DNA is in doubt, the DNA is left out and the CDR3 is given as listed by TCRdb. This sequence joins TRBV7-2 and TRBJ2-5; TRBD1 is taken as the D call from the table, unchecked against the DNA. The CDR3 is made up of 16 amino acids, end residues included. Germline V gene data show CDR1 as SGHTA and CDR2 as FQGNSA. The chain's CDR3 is CASSPPGQELWLHLRF.

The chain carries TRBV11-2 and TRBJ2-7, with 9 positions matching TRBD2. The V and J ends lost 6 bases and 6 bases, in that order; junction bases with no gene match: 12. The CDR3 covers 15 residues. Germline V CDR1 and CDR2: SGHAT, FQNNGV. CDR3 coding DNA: TGTGCCAGCAGTTATGGAGCTAGCGGGAAGCGCGAGCAGTACTTC. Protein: CASSYGASGKREQYF. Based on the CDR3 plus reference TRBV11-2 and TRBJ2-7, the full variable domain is EAGVAQSPRYKIIEKRQSVAFWCNPISGHATLYWYQQILGQGPKLLIQFQNNGVVDDSQLPKDRFSAERLKGVDSTLKIQPAKLEDSAVYLCASSYGASGKREQYFGPGTRLTVT.